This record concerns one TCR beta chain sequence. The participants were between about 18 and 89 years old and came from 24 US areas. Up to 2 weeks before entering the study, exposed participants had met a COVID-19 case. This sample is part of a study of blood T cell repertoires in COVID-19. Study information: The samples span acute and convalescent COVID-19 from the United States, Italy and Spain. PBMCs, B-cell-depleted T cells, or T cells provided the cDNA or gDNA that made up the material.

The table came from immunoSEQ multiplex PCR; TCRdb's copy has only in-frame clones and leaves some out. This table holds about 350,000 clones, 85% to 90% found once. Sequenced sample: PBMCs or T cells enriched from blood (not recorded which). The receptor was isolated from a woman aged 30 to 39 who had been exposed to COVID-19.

The CDR3: CASSPGQGAGGNTIYF. CDR3 bases: TGTGCCAGCAGTCCTGGACAGGGGGCGGGTGGAAACACCATATATTTT. V gene TRBV6-6 combines with J gene TRBJ1-3, with 11 bases aligning to TRBD1. CDR3 length: 16 amino acids. V dropped 5 bases and J dropped 3; count of bases not matched to a gene: 6. CDR1 and CDR2 from the germline V gene are MNHNY and SVGAGI (reference sequence).